Shown below are 9 T cell receptor beta chains from a single sample sequenced in a study of T cell repertoires and leukemia-associated antigens. TCRdb analysed the 5' RACE reads with MiXCR anew, one entry per CDR3 protein. In the table there are 9,500 to 15,000 distinct CDR3 sequences, 35% to 45% of which are singletons. These receptors' antigens are unknown. The sample comprised CD3+ T cells sorted from blood and cultured. These TCRs come from a female donor in good health.

This clonotype was detected a few times. V and J are TRBV29-1 and TRBJ2-3; a possible D gene is TRBD1 (7 bases). Germline V gene sequence: CDR1 SQVTM, CDR2 ANQGSEA. This CDR3 has 12 residues. V shed 4 bases and J shed 5 bases, with 10 bases lying between them. This CDR3 reads CSVGQGGDTQYF. The CDR3 DNA reads TGCAGCGTTGGACAGGGAGGAGATACGCAGTATTTT.

This clonotype is judged large. One junction end does not reproduce the germline sequence, and a read error may be involved. The chain couples TRBV29-1 to TRBJ2-1, with D perhaps TRBD2 (5 bases). Germline V CDR1 and CDR2: SQVTM, ANQGSEA. The CDR3 contains 11 residues. The DNA of the CDR3 is TGCAGCGTTGAAGGGGGTAGCCCGAGGGTCTTC. Translating gives CSVEGGSPRVF.

A word on this clonotype: Relative to the germline gene, one junction end is altered; a read error may explain this. The rearrangement joins TRBV7-7 to TRBJ2-3; the D is unclear. This CDR3 has 14 residues. Germline V gives CDR1 SSHAT, CDR2 FNYEAQ (reference sequence). The CDR3 loop reads CASSLDGRHDTQYF. The CDR3 DNA reads as TGTGCTAGCAGCTTAGATGGGCGACACGATACGCAGTATTTT. Full variable domain (rest looked up from reference TRBV7-7 and TRBJ2-3): GAGVSQSPRYKVTKRGQDVTLRCDPISSHATLYWYQQALGQGPEFLTYFNYEAQPDKSGLPSDRFSAERPEGSISTLTIQRTEQRDSAMYRCASSLDGRHDTQYFGPGTRLTVL.

This clonotype was seen more than once but under ten times. The chain couples TRBV4-3 to TRBJ2-7; TRBD1 matches at 10 bases. V trimming: 0 bases; J trimming: 2 bases; junction bases outside the gene matches: 4. The CDR3 runs 16 residues. The germline V gene encodes CDR1 LGHNA and CDR2 YSLEER. The CDR3 coding sequence is TGCGCCAGCAGCCAAGATGAAGGGACAGGGGCCTACGAGCAGTACTTC. Translating it yields CASSQDEGTGAYEQYF.

This clonotype showed up just a few times. The chain carries TRBV20-1 and TRBJ2-7; 9 nucleotides align to TRBD2. The V and J ends lost 0 bases and 6 bases, in that order; junction bases with no gene match: 9. From germline, CDR1 is DFQATT and CDR2 SNEGSKA (reference sequence). This CDR3 comprises 15 residues. CDR3 sequence (DNA): TGCAGTGCTAGAGATATAGCGGGAGACCTCTCCGAGCAGTACTTC. It is translated as CSARDIAGDLSEQYF.

The chain carries TRBV20-1 and TRBJ2-3; 9 nucleotides match TRBD2. Germline V gives CDR1 DFQATT, CDR2 SNEGSKA (reference sequence). The CDR3 is made up of 17 amino acids. V shed 0 bases, J shed 2 bases, and the junction held 9 bases outside the gene matches. CDR3 in amino acids: CSARDLASGKVTDTQYF. DNA of the CDR3: TGCAGTGCTAGAGATCTGGCTAGCGGGAAAGTCACAGATACGCAGTATTTT.

This clonotype has at least ten counts. The rearrangement joins TRBV4-3 to TRBJ2-6, with a weak D call TRBD2 (6 bases). The CDR3 extends over 16 amino acids. CDR1 is LGHNA, CDR2 YSLEER, per germline. The germline V and J ends were trimmed by 0 bases and 4 bases, with 10 bases remaining between them. This chain's CDR3 is CASSQESGRGANVLTF. For the CDR3, the DNA is TGCGCCAGCAGCCAAGAATCCGGGAGAGGGGCCAACGTCCTGACTTTC.

V and J are TRBV4-3 and TRBJ2-1, with 8 bases aligning to TRBD2. V lost 0 bases and J lost 12; bases outside the gene matches: 13. This CDR3 has 16 amino acids. Germline V gene sequence: CDR1 LGHNA, CDR2 YSLEER. The CDR3 bases are TGCGCCAGCAGCCAAGATAGAGCGGGAGTGTCAGATACGCAGTTCTTC. The encoded protein is CASSQDRAGVSDTQFF.

Worth noting for this clonotype: It is likely a read error, because the conserved phenylalanine at the end of the CDR3 is missing. CDR3 nucleotide sequence: TGCAGTGTCCAACCGGGACTAGCCTACAATGAGCAGTTCCTC. As protein: CSVQPGLAYNEQFL. This chain connects TRBV20-1 to TRBJ2-1; 8 bases are a match to TRBD2. The V gene's germline CDR1 is DFQATT and CDR2 SNEGSKA (reference sequence). The CDR3 length is 14 residues. The trim removed 7 bases at V and 2 bases at J, leaving 7 bases unmatched.